This TCR beta chain was found in a study of T cell clones after liver transplantation. V dropped 3 bases and J dropped 5 bases, with 17 bases sitting between them. Germline V gene data show CDR1 as KGHSH and CDR2 as LQKENI. The CDR3 contains 15 residues. This clone was detected only once. Data came from immunoSEQ multiplex PCR; TCRdb stores just in-frame clones and leaves some out. The data show 55,000 or so clones, with 71% seen just once and 14% to 15% held by the top ten. The source is a human donor who received a liver transplant. The sample in question was CD4+ T cells from blood, obtained before liver transplant. The chain links TRBV18 to TRBJ2-7; tentative D call: TRBD2 (7 bases). The CDR3 DNA is TGTGCCAGCTCACCCGGAATGGCGGGGGCCGACGAGCAGTACTTC. It specifies CASSPGMAGADEQYF.